Included here is one T cell receptor beta chain sequence, with context. The source of the sample is a study of blood T cell repertoires in COVID-19. Produced via immunoSEQ multiplex PCR; TCRdb's table is partial and in-frame only. This sample carries 200,000 to 250,000 clones, approximately 89% of them seen once, and the ten largest clones take 3% to 4%. The origin of this receptor is a woman aged 25 to 45 who had been exposed to COVID-19. The specimen sequenced was PBMCs or T cells enriched from blood (not recorded which).

The CDR3 coding sequence is TGTGCCAGTAGTATGGCCCTAGCGGGAGTCTTTGAGCAGTTCTTC. Protein product: CASSMALAGVFEQFF. The rearrangement links TRBV19 to TRBJ2-1, with 10 bases lining up with TRBD2. The germline V gene has CDR1 LNHDA and CDR2 SQIVND (reference sequence). CDR3 length: 15 residues. Losses at the gene ends were 3 bases for V and 9 bases for J; bases not matched to a gene: 8.